This TCR beta chain was retrieved from a study of cytomegalovirus exposure and HLA in healthy donors (dated by TCRdb to 2015 to 2018). As for the study more broadly: A later analysis indicated that the roughly 130 validation repertoires were generated on the platform also employed for the roughly 720 repertoires of the first cohort. The study aimed to test whether signatures of past pathogen exposure could be identified by cataloging public T cell receptors. The study combined high-throughput TCR immunosequencing, statistical association of individual TCRs with disease status, and machine learning to predict cytomegalovirus infection status. A separate validation cohort of 100 to 150 different subjects was used in addition to the roughly 720-subject first cohort.

Broader findings and caveats from the paper: A total of 150 to 200 TCR beta chains were listed by the study as associated with cytomegalovirus. Across donors, most TCR sequences were observed very rarely, whereas some public TCRs were present in many individuals. In vitro tests confirmed that a few of the cytomegalovirus-associated TCR beta chains recognize cytomegalovirus antigens. In both the original and validation cohorts, the classifier was reported to diagnose cytomegalovirus status with high specificity and sensitivity. Subsequent analysis determined that TCRs grouped into clusters in the first cohort also showed a tendency toward co-occurrence across the roughly 120 validation repertoires, and 94% of cluster scores exceeded 0. A later analysis had no HLA typing for the validation cohort, so co-occurrence there was scored across all 120 or so repertoires. The authors suggested that the approach could potentially be extended to other disease states and immunological phenotypes.

On this clone: It lacks a known antigen. The sample holds no much larger clone one base away, and base qualities are not on file.

CDR1 is given as MDHEN and CDR2 as SYDVKM, both from the germline V gene. The CDR3, from cysteine to phenylalanine, totals 14 residues. Of all the DNA, just the CDR3 is kept, 42 bases in frame from base 1. A distance of 7 bases separates the germline ends of V and J, which lose 2 bases and 3 bases respectively. Library construction relied on the immunoSEQ multiplex PCR assay. The original pipeline was this. A statistical classification framework was developed to diagnose cytomegalovirus status using the catalog of TCR beta chain sequences. As stored in TCRdb, this immuneACCESS dataset retains in-frame rearrangements with V and J assigned. A fraction of the clones does not appear; measured against another copy, unresolved V genes explain less than half of the discrepancy, and the remainder lacks a known reason. V, J and clone size derive from that table, while D and trimming were established from the DNA sequence. This sample is represented by approximately 76,000 clones; approximately 94% of them were singletons. The ten largest clones add up to approximately 3.4% of the sample.

The donors belonged to the validation cohort of approximately 130 subjects, which was separate from the roughly 680-subject first cohort. The material sequenced was PBMCs. This TCR derives from a woman aged 18-30 years in good health and CMV-seropositive. The chain joins TRBV28 to TRBJ2-2, with the identity of the D gene unclear. Here the CDR3 is given as CASSLGQYTGELFF. In nucleotides, the sequence is TGTGCCAGCAGTTTAGGGCAGTACACCGGGGAGCTGTTTTTT.